This T cell receptor (beta chain) was sequenced during a study of shared clonotypes between healthy human individuals. Here immunoSEQ multiplex PCR was the method, and the copy in TCRdb shows in-frame clones only, minus some. The sample has some 530,000 clones; 70% to 85% are singletons. Every donor, a Caucasian adult, lived in Nashville, Tennessee. V was clipped by 0 bases and J by 5 bases, with 14 bases between them. This CDR3 has 15 residues. Germline assignment: CDR1 SGDLS and CDR2 YYNGEE. This sequence joins TRBV9 and TRBJ1-2; possible D gene TRBD1, 5 bases. Sequencing input: PBMCs. This TCR was sampled from a woman in her forties in good health. Some clones in this sample may be carry-over from other donors' samples. The CDR3 DNA reads TGTGCCAGCAGCGTAGCCCCTACCAGGGAATATGGCTACACCTTC. Protein: CASSVAPTREYGYTF.